What follows are 7 T cell receptor beta chains derived from one specimen sequenced in a study of blood T cell repertoires in COVID-19. Libraries were prepared by immunoSEQ multiplex PCR; TCRdb keeps only in-frame clonotypes and omits some of them. Found here are roughly 130,000 clones, 88% of them singletons; the top ten hold about 11%. Sample: peripheral blood. The receptors here all came from a man in his 60s with active or convalescent COVID-19.

This chain links TRBV5-1 with TRBJ2-7; 7 nucleotides match TRBD1. This CDR3 contains 14 residues. V gave up 4 bases and J gave up 5 bases; unmatched junction bases: 9. CDR1 is SGHRS, CDR2 YFSETQ, per germline. CDR3 residues: CASSARQGFNEQYF. CDR3 nucleotides: TGCGCCAGCAGCGCCCGACAGGGATTCAACGAGCAGTACTTC.

In DNA form, the CDR3 reads TGTGCCAGCAGCCAAGGGGGGGTACAGCAGTACTTC. This sequence encodes CASSQGGVQQYF. The chain couples TRBV3-1 (or the pseudogene TRBV3-2) to TRBJ2-7; D may be TRBD2 (6 bases). Germline assignment: CDR1 LGHDT and CDR2 YNNKEL (reference sequence). This CDR3 contains 12 residues. Deletions cut 1 base from V and 8 bases from J, with 9 bases between.

The genes are TRBV7-8 and TRBJ2-7, with D possibly being TRBD2 (6 bases). Trimming left V 5 bases short and J 6 bases short, with 17 bases between. Germline lookup yields CDR1 SGHVS and CDR2 FQNEAQ. The CDR3 has 14 residues. The CDR3 DNA sequence: TGTGCCAGCAGCGGTGATGGGGGGAGGAGCGAGCAGTACTTC. Amino acids: CASSGDGGRSEQYF.

Only a few counts were recorded for this clone. Written as DNA, the CDR3 is TGTGCCAGCAGCCTTGGACAGTACGTGAATAGCAATCAGCCCCAGCATTTT. Protein sequence: CASSLGQYVNSNQPQHF. This chain links TRBV28 with TRBJ1-5; a possible D gene is TRBD1 (6 bases). The germline CDR1 and CDR2 sequences are MDHEN and SYDVKM. V gave up 6 bases and J gave up 0 bases, with 18 bases separating them. This CDR3 region has 17 residues.

The chain joins TRBV12-3 or TRBV12-4 to TRBJ1-2, with D tentatively TRBD1 (6 bases). This CDR3 comprises 13 residues. Trimming stripped 3 bases from V and 8 bases from J, with 13 bases between. CDR3 nucleotide sequence: TGTGCCAGCAGTTTCTGGGCAGGGGAGGGCTACACCTTC. Its translation is CASSFWAGEGYTF.

This chain uses TRBV14 with TRBJ1-1; no definite D call. The ends were cut back, 0 bases at V and 5 bases at J, with 22 bases in the middle. Germline V gene data show CDR1 as SGHDN and CDR2 as FVKESK. This CDR3 comprises 18 residues. The CDR3 coding sequence is TGTGCCAGCAGCCAAGAGAAATTTACCCCTTTATGGAGGACTGAAGCTTTCTTT. It encodes CASSQEKFTPLWRTEAFF.

The V gene is TRBV20-1, the J gene TRBJ2-1; the D is unclear. This CDR3 region has 15 residues. Germline assignment: CDR1 DFQATT and CDR2 SNEGSKA (reference sequence). V was shortened by 3 bases and J by 0 bases, with 12 bases between the two germline ends. This CDR3 reads CSASGLGSSYNEQFF. For the CDR3, the DNA is TGCAGTGCTAGTGGGCTGGGCAGCTCCTACAATGAGCAGTTCTTC.